These 27 T cell receptor beta chains share one sample of origin, sequenced in a study of blood T cell repertoires in COVID-19. The method was immunoSEQ multiplex PCR; TCRdb's version includes in-frame clones alone and lacks a portion of them. The sample consists of roughly 180,000 clones, 75% to 90% of them appearing once. Specimen: PBMCs or T cells enriched from blood (not recorded which). Receptor source: a woman in her twenties or thirties who had recovered from COVID-19.

The J gene is TRBJ1-3, the V gene TRBV11-2, with a tentative D call TRBD1 (6 bases). V lost 10 bases and J 4 bases, leaving 14 bases between the germline ends. This CDR3 contains 13 residues. Germline CDR1 and CDR2: SGHAT and FQNNGV. The CDR3 loop is CATGQYLGNTIYF. Here the CDR3 DNA reads TGTGCCACCGGACAGTACCTCGGAAACACCATATATTTT.

This chain joins TRBV4-3 and TRBJ2-3, with 12 bases fitting TRBD2. V dropped 0 bases and J dropped 6; count of bases not matched to a gene: 7. Germline loops: CDR1 LGHNA, CDR2 YSLEER. This CDR3 has 17 residues. CDR3 sequence: CASSQDLASGRGDTQYF. The CDR3 nucleotides read TGCGCCAGCAGCCAAGATTTGGCTAGCGGGAGGGGGGATACGCAGTATTTT.

This chain uses TRBV5-1 with TRBJ1-3; TRBD1 might be the D (5 bases). The ends were cut back, 0 bases at V and 0 bases at J, with 7 bases in the middle. Germline CDR1 reads SGHRS; CDR2 reads YFSETQ. There are 15 residues in the CDR3. CDR3 loop: CASSLDGHSGNTIYF. Written as DNA, the CDR3 is TGCGCCAGCAGCTTGGACGGACACTCTGGAAACACCATATATTTT.

This clone is labeled medium-sized. The chain employs TRBV7-9 and TRBJ2-2, with 7 nucleotides matching TRBD1. There are 17 residues in the CDR3. CDR1 and CDR2 (germline): SEHNR, FQNEAQ (reference sequence). V gave up 1 base and J gave up 2 bases; unmatched junction bases: 7. The DNA of the CDR3 is TGTGCCAGCAGCTTAGGACGGGGACAGCCCAACACCGGGGAGCTGTTTTTT. It specifies CASSLGRGQPNTGELFF.

This clone has a handful of counts. The V gene is TRBV9, the J gene TRBJ1-1; TRBD1 agrees at 7 bases. The CDR3 spans 14 residues. V dropped 4 bases and J dropped 8; count of bases not matched to a gene: 11. Per the germline V gene, CDR1 is SGDLS and CDR2 is YYNGEE. CDR3 DNA: TGTGCCAGCAGCCCAGGACAGGAAAGGGCCGAAGCTTTCTTT. It translates to CASSPGQERAEAFF. The complete variable domain, with remaining parts taken from reference TRBV9 and TRBJ1-1, reads DSGVTQTPKHLITATGQRVTLRCSPRSGDLSVYWYQQSLDQGLQFLIQYYNGEERAKGNILERFSAQQFPDLHSELNLSSLELGDSALYFCASSPGQERAEAFFGQGTRLTVV.

The chain links TRBV4-3 to TRBJ2-5; a weak D match, TRBD2 (6 bases). Germline lookup yields CDR1 LGHNA and CDR2 YSLEER. The CDR3 extends over 16 amino acids. V was clipped by 1 base and J by 2 bases, with 14 bases between them. The CDR3 sequence: CASSQGISGYQETQYF. The CDR3 nucleotides read TGCGCCAGCAGCCAAGGAATTAGCGGTTATCAAGAGACCCAGTACTTC.

The chain uses TRBV7-6 and TRBJ1-4, with 7 bases fitting TRBD1. J was trimmed by 1 base and V by 5 bases; bases with no gene match: 4. CDR1 and CDR2 from the germline V gene are SGHVS and FNYEAQ. The CDR3 is 15 residues long. CDR3 bases: TGTGCCAGCAGCGCCTACAGGGGAACTAATGAAAAACTGTTTTTT. This translates into CASSAYRGTNEKLFF.

The table lists this clone with a few counts. The chain combines TRBV4-3 with TRBJ1-6, with 8 bases fitting TRBD1. Germline values: CDR1 LGHNA, CDR2 YSLEER. Unmatched junction bases numbered 6, after V lost 0 bases and J lost 8 bases. The CDR3 covers 16 residues. CDR3 protein: CASSQDAGQGHSPLHF. The CDR3 DNA reads as TGCGCCAGCAGCCAAGATGCCGGACAGGGTCATTCACCCCTCCACTTT.

This sequence joins TRBV7-8 and TRBJ2-7, with D possibly matching TRBD2 (5 bases). Germline lookup yields CDR1 SGHVS and CDR2 FQNEAQ. Deletions cut 5 bases from V and 7 bases from J, with 15 bases between. The CDR3 totals 13 residues. This CDR3 reads CASSHETRGEQYF. As DNA, the CDR3 is TGTGCCAGCAGCCACGAGACACGAGGGGAGCAGTACTTC. Full variable domain (outside the CDR3, taken from reference TRBV7-8 and TRBJ2-7): GAGVSQSPRYKVAKRGQDVALRCDPISGHVSLFWYQQALGQGPEFLTYFQNEAQLDKSGLPSDRFFAERPEGSVSTLKIQRTQQEDSAVYLCASSHETRGEQYFGPGTRLTVT.

Of note for this clone: The same CDR3 also results from other DNA sequences found in this sample. The chain recombines TRBV14 with TRBJ1-1; tentatively, D is TRBD1 (5 bases). Germline V gene sequence: CDR1 SGHDN, CDR2 FVKESK. The CDR3 is made up of 15 amino acids. Between the trimmed V and J ends, which lost 1 base and 6 bases, there was a span of 15 bases. The CDR3 bases are TGTGCCAGCAGCCAAGCCCTAGGAGGGGTTGCTGAAGCTTTCTTT. Translating gives CASSQALGGVAEAFF.

The rearrangement links TRBV4-3 to TRBJ2-2, with 7 nucleotides matching TRBD2. Germline V gene sequence: CDR1 LGHNA, CDR2 YSLEER. Trimming removed 3 bases from V and 3 bases from J; junction bases left unmatched: 10. This CDR3 comprises 17 residues. The CDR3 nucleotides read TGCGCCAGCAGCCACTTAGCGGGCAGGGCGGACACCGGGGAGCTGTTTTTT. It is translated as CASSHLAGRADTGELFF.

The chain combines TRBV9 with TRBJ1-2, with 7 bases that match TRBD1. CDR1 and CDR2 from the germline V gene are SGDLS and YYNGEE. The CDR3 covers 15 residues. V dropped 1 base and J dropped 6; count of bases not matched to a gene: 9. The CDR3 here is CASSVTTTGYDGYTF. DNA of the CDR3: TGTGCCAGCAGCGTAACCACGACAGGGTATGATGGCTACACCTTC.

This sequence joins TRBV19 and TRBJ1-2, with a possible D match to TRBD1 (5 bases). Trimming removed 3 bases from V and 2 bases from J, with 13 bases in between. This CDR3 comprises 15 residues. Germline CDR1 is LNHDA and CDR2 is SQIVND (reference sequence). This CDR3 reads CASSIQGLSNYGYTF. The DNA of the CDR3 is TGTGCCAGTAGTATTCAGGGCCTATCCAACTATGGCTACACCTTC.

This rearrangement joins TRBV27 to TRBJ1-1; D perhaps matches TRBD1 (5 bases). CDR1 and CDR2 (germline): MNHEY, SMNVEV (reference sequence). The V end lost 0 bases, the J end lost 1 base, and 9 bases lay between the germline ends. The CDR3 spans 15 residues. CDR3 region: CASSLSKGQNTEAFF. CDR3 nucleotide sequence: TGTGCCAGCAGTTTATCAAAGGGGCAGAACACTGAAGCTTTCTTT.

V gene TRBV7-8 combines with J gene TRBJ1-5, with a possible D match to TRBD1 (5 bases). V was pared by 4 bases and J by 5 bases, with 15 bases between. The CDR3 length is 15 residues. Germline loops: CDR1 SGHVS, CDR2 FQNEAQ. The CDR3 reads CASSSSVGAYQPQHF. The CDR3 coding sequence is TGTGCCAGCAGCTCTAGCGTTGGGGCTTATCAGCCCCAGCATTTT.

This chain connects TRBV21-1 to TRBJ2-7; the D call of TRBD2 is as the table states it, not checked on the DNA. TRBV21-1 is deemed a pseudogene. This CDR3 spans 17 amino acids. Here the CDR3 reads CASSKVVAGGPPHEQYF. DNA for the CDR3: TGTGCCAGCAGCAAAGTAGTGGCGGGAGGGCCCCCCCACGAGCAGTACTTC.

The genes are TRBV7-8 and TRBJ1-5, with TRBD1 as a possible D gene (6 bases). V lost 5 bases and J 2 bases, leaving 13 bases between the germline ends. This CDR3 is 15 amino acids long. Germline V gene lookup returns CDR1 SGHVS and CDR2 FQNEAQ. CDR3 residues: CASSQTRTGNQPQHF. The CDR3 nucleotides read TGTGCCAGCAGCCAGACAAGGACAGGCAATCAGCCCCAGCATTTT.

This clone was seen once. The chain couples TRBV6-5 to TRBJ2-1, with TRBD1 identical over 8 bases. In germline, CDR1 is MNHEY, CDR2 SVGAGI. V was clipped by 7 bases and J by 0 bases; unmatched bases: 5. The CDR3 extends over 15 amino acids. The CDR3 region is CASIRQGSSYNEQFF. CDR3 nucleotides: TGTGCCAGCATTCGACAGGGGAGCTCCTACAATGAGCAGTTCTTC.

The chain is built from TRBV6-5 and TRBJ2-7, with D unresolved. The CDR3 has 15 residues. Germline lookup yields CDR1 MNHEY and CDR2 SVGAGI. V was clipped by 4 bases and J by 1 base, with 14 bases between them. The CDR3 nucleotides read TGTGCCAGCAGTTCCCTTCGGGTTGGATCCTACGAGCAGTACTTC. Encoded protein: CASSSLRVGSYEQYF.

In this sample, this clone turned up a few times. The V gene is TRBV19, the J gene TRBJ1-1; D unresolved. This CDR3 region has 13 residues. Per germline, CDR1 LNHDA and CDR2 SQIVND (reference sequence). Trimming cost V 7 bases and J 1 base, with 10 bases left between them. CDR3 DNA sequence: TGTGCCAGTATGGAGGAGAGGAACACTGAAGCTTTCTTT. It translates to CASMEERNTEAFF.

J is TRBJ2-5 and V is TRBV7-2, with no clear D. The V gene lost 5 bases and the J gene lost 4 bases, with 5 bases spanning the gap. CDR1 is SGHTA, CDR2 FQGNSA, per germline. CDR3 length: 11 amino acids. Written as DNA, the CDR3 is TGTGCCAGCAGCCCCAGAGAGACCCAGTACTTC. Its translation: CASSPRETQYF.

The V and J genes are TRBV7-2 and TRBJ1-2, with D perhaps matching TRBD1 (6 bases). The CDR3 sequence is 15 residues long. The V end lost 5 bases, the J end lost 7 bases, and 20 bases lay between the germline ends. The germline CDR1 and CDR2 sequences are SGHTA and FQGNSA. The CDR3 loop is CASSGITGPGAGYTF. DNA of the CDR3: TGTGCCAGCAGCGGAATCACAGGGCCCGGAGCTGGCTACACCTTC.

J is TRBJ1-1 and V is TRBV11-1, with D unclear. Germline V gene lookup returns CDR1 SGHAT and CDR2 FQDESV (reference sequence). V was pared by 5 bases and J by 0 bases, with 13 bases between. CDR3 length: 15 amino acids. For the CDR3, the DNA is TGTGCCAGCAGCCCCGAAGGAGGGATGAACACTGAAGCTTTCTTT. Amino acid sequence: CASSPEGGMNTEAFF.

The gene calls are TRBV24-1 and TRBJ1-2, with D unclear. The V gene's germline CDR1 is KGHDR and CDR2 SFDVKD. The CDR3 consists of 13 residues. Trimming stripped 4 bases from V and 0 bases from J, with 5 bases between. The CDR3 protein is CATSDGANYGYTF. The CDR3 DNA is TGTGCCACCAGTGACGGGGCTAACTATGGCTACACCTTC.

The chain links TRBV11-2 to TRBJ1-1, with 8 bases matching TRBD1. The CDR3 has 14 amino acids. Germline assignment: CDR1 SGHAT and CDR2 FQNNGV. Trimming cost V 6 bases and J 2 bases; bases outside gene matches: 5. For the CDR3, the DNA is TGTGCCAGCAGTTATACAGGGGGTAACACTGAAGCTTTCTTT. As protein: CASSYTGGNTEAFF.

The chain has TRBV24-1 and TRBJ2-1, with D possibly TRBD2 on 5 matching bases. The CDR3 has 13 amino acids. Germline V gene lookup returns CDR1 KGHDR and CDR2 SFDVKD. The V end lost 5 bases, the J end lost 6 bases, and 10 bases lay between the germline ends. The CDR3: CATSVTAGNEQFF. DNA of the CDR3: TGTGCCACCAGTGTGACGGCGGGCAATGAGCAGTTCTTC.

This sequence joins TRBV5-1 and TRBJ2-1; 10 bases are shared with TRBD1. This CDR3 is 15 amino acids long. Unmatched junction bases numbered 2, after V lost 2 bases and J lost 3 bases. Germline CDR1 and CDR2: SGHRS and YFSETQ. CDR3 amino acids: CASSLGTGVYNEQFF. The CDR3 region has the DNA TGCGCCAGCAGCTTAGGGACAGGGGTCTACAATGAGCAGTTCTTC.